The 22 T cell receptor beta chains below come from one sample, sequenced in a study of T-cell reconstitution after alpha-beta-depleted transplantation in children. Unique molecular identifiers were incorporated during preparation of the TCRbeta library. TCRdb redid the calling of the PCR reads with MiXCR, one entry per CDR3 protein. The data contain around 78,000 distinct CDR3 sequences, approximately 7.4% of them singletons. This specimen was PBMCs from the stem cell graft donor, taken from the stem cell graft. Every receptor here comes from a human donor who donated a stem cell graft to a child with acute lymphoblastic leukemia.

This clonotype was counted ten times or more. The rearrangement joins TRBV5-1 to TRBJ2-1; 13 bases agree with TRBD2. V shed 9 bases, J shed 7 bases, and the junction held 13 bases outside the gene matches. The CDR3 sequence is 16 residues long. Germline CDR1 reads SGHRS; CDR2 reads YFSETQ. The CDR3 loop is CANQRTSGSMRNEQFF. The CDR3 DNA reads as TGCGCCAACCAAAGGACTAGCGGGAGCATGAGGAATGAGCAGTTCTTC.

This clonotype was observed many times. The chain combines TRBV25-1 with TRBJ1-1; 8 positions agree with TRBD1. The CDR3 loop spans 12 amino acids. The V gene's germline CDR1 is MGHDK and CDR2 SYGVNS. V lost 5 bases and J lost 11; bases outside the gene matches: 7. The CDR3 DNA sequence: TGTGCCAGCAGTACTCGGACAGGGTCGGCTTTCTTT. Its protein is CASSTRTGSAFF.

This clonotype was seen many times. V usage is TRBV4-2 and J usage is TRBJ1-2; D unresolved. CDR3 length: 13 amino acids. Trimming removed 1 base at V and 7 bases at J, with 10 bases between. CDR1 is LGHNA, CDR2 YNFKEQ, per germline. CDR3 bases: TGTGCCAGCAGCCAAGTTGGGAGGGCTGGCTACACCTTC. As protein: CASSQVGRAGYTF.

In its sample, this clonotype was seen many times. This rearrangement joins TRBV5-1 to TRBJ2-7; TRBD2 matches at 7 bases. The CDR3 totals 12 residues. V was clipped by 3 bases and J by 4 bases; unmatched bases: 1. The germline CDR1 and CDR2 sequences are SGHRS and YFSETQ. DNA of the CDR3: TGCGCCAGCAGCTCCGGGAGGTACGAGCAGTACTTC. Translated, it gives CASSSGRYEQYF.

The genes are TRBV19 and TRBJ1-2; 7 nucleotides line up with TRBD1. J was trimmed by 10 bases and V by 5 bases; bases with no gene match: 7. The CDR3 is made up of 12 amino acids. Germline assignment: CDR1 LNHDA and CDR2 SQIVND (reference sequence). CDR3 region: CASSPRQGDYTF. The CDR3 DNA follows: TGTGCCAGTAGTCCCCGACAGGGCGACTACACCTTC.

Ten or more counts support this clonotype. The chain is built from TRBV3-1 and TRBJ2-7; TRBD2 matches at 11 bases. V gave up 4 bases and J gave up 6 bases; unmatched junction bases: 2. The CDR3 spans 13 residues. Germline V gives CDR1 LGHDT, CDR2 YNNKEL (reference sequence). The CDR3 nucleotides read TGTGCCAGCAGCCTAGCGGGAGGGCTCGAGCAGTACTTC. Translating gives CASSLAGGLEQYF.

This clonotype occurred many times. The rearrangement uses TRBV24-1 and TRBJ2-2; D remains unclear. The germline V gene encodes CDR1 KGHDR and CDR2 SFDVKD. With 3 bases removed from V and 2 bases from J, the gap between germline ends came to 3 bases. This CDR3 region has 13 residues. The CDR3 loop reads CATSDINTGELFF. The CDR3 region has the DNA TGTGCCACCAGTGATATTAACACCGGGGAGCTGTTTTTT.

In this sample, this clonotype turned up a few times. The V call is TRBV6-1, the J call TRBJ2-3; 13 bases line up with TRBD2. The CDR3 is 16 amino acids. Germline V gives CDR1 MNHNS, CDR2 SASEGT. V was pared by 5 bases and J by 5 bases, with 7 bases of the junction left unmatched. The CDR3 nucleotides read TGTGCCAGCAGTATTACTAGCGGGGGGGATGTAGATACGCAGTATTTT. Its protein is CASSITSGGDVDTQYF.

The chain combines TRBV18 with TRBJ2-7; tentatively, D is TRBD1 (6 bases). The length of the CDR3 is 14 residues. Germline V gene lookup returns CDR1 KGHSH and CDR2 LQKENI. Trimming cost V 2 bases and J 2 bases, with 10 bases left between them. Here the CDR3 reads CASSPGDTAYEQYF. CDR3 DNA sequence: TGTGCCAGCTCACCAGGGGACACCGCCTACGAGCAGTACTTC.

With respect to this clonotype: An end of the junction differs from the germline gene, which may be a read error. This chain joins TRBV6-5 and TRBJ2-3; D not certain. The CDR3 runs to 12 residues. Germline loops: CDR1 MNHEY, CDR2 SVGAGI. The CDR3 DNA is TGTGACAGCAGTTACCCGGCCGGTCCGCAGTATTTT. It codes for CDSSYPAGPQYF.

This clonotype was observed many times. The DNA for the CDR3 is TGTGCCAGCAGGGGGTCTAGCGGGGGTCCTCAAGAGACCCAGTACTTC. Its protein is CASRGSSGGPQETQYF. J is TRBJ2-5 and V is TRBV7-9; 10 nucleotides align to TRBD2. V was pared by 6 bases and J by 2 bases, with 9 bases of the junction left unmatched. There are 16 residues in the CDR3. Germline CDR1 reads SEHNR; CDR2 reads FQNEAQ (reference sequence).

This clonotype was counted at least ten times. This rearrangement joins TRBV4-2 to TRBJ2-3, with 11 nucleotides matching TRBD2. Germline CDR1 reads LGHNA; CDR2 reads YNFKEQ. V lost 0 bases and J lost 7; bases outside the gene matches: 12. The CDR3 covers 18 residues. The CDR3 nucleotides are TGTGCCAGCAGCCAAGATGGCCCTAGCGGGGGGATCCTCCATACGCAGTATTTT. Its protein is CASSQDGPSGGILHTQYF.

This clonotype was seen repeatedly, ten times or more. The chain couples TRBV6-1 to TRBJ1-1; D possibly corresponds to TRBD1 (5 bases). Deletions cut 4 bases from V and 3 bases from J, with 15 bases between. The germline gives CDR1 MNHNS, CDR2 SASEGT. The CDR3 has 15 amino acids. CDR3 sequence: CASSGLPRGDTEAFF. Here the CDR3 DNA reads TGTGCCAGCAGTGGACTTCCCCGGGGGGACACTGAAGCTTTCTTT.

This clonotype was seen at least ten times. V and J are TRBV29-1 and TRBJ2-5, with D perhaps TRBD2 (5 bases). Looked up from germline, CDR1 is SQVTM and CDR2 is ANQGSEA. The CDR3 loop spans 12 amino acids. Trimming removed 3 bases at V and 1 base at J, with 6 bases between. The CDR3 here is CSVDRGQETQYF. The DNA of the CDR3 is TGCAGCGTTGACCGGGGCCAAGAGACCCAGTACTTC.

This clonotype was detected only a few times. The chain has TRBV7-2 and TRBJ2-1; 11 bases fit TRBD1. J lost 9 bases, V lost 5 bases, and 15 bases had no gene match. The CDR3 spans 17 residues. CDR1 is SGHTA, CDR2 FQGNSA, per germline. CDR3 DNA: TGTGCCAGCAGCCGATTTGCGGGACAGGGGGATACGGGTGAGCAGTTCTTC. It yields the protein CASSRFAGQGDTGEQFF.

This clonotype was detected many times. The chain carries TRBV6-5 and TRBJ2-7; possibly TRBD2 for D (5 bases). Germline V gene lookup returns CDR1 MNHEY and CDR2 SVGAGI. Trimming removed 6 bases at V and 6 bases at J, with 18 bases between. The CDR3 consists of 14 residues. The CDR3 DNA sequence: TGTGCCAGCAGCCCTAGCCAATTCCCCCTCGAGCAGTACTTC. Amino acid sequence: CASSPSQFPLEQYF.

For this clonotype: Being one base from a much bigger clone, this may be a read error. The chain links TRBV29-1 to TRBJ1-1; no definite D call. The CDR3 has 11 residues. V lost 1 base and J lost 3, with 3 bases in between. Germline V gene lookup returns CDR1 SQVTM and CDR2 ANQGSEA. DNA for the CDR3: TGCAGCGTTGAAGGGGACACTGAAGCTTTCTTT. Amino acid sequence: CSVEGDTEAFF.

This clonotype was picked up many times. The V call is TRBV5-6, the J call TRBJ1-1; D ambiguous. V was cut by 1 base and J by 6 bases, with 16 bases left in between. The CDR3 covers 15 residues. Germline V gene data show CDR1 as SGHDT and CDR2 as YYEEEE. The DNA of the CDR3 is TGTGCCAGCAGCTTGCGGCCCCCAGGAGCCCCTGAAGCTTTCTTT. Residues: CASSLRPPGAPEAFF.

This clonotype was seen repeatedly, ten times or more. The rearrangement uses TRBV10-3 and TRBJ2-2; no reliable D call. The CDR3 extends over 19 amino acids. CDR1 is ENHRY, CDR2 SYGVKD, per germline. V gave up 3 bases and J gave up 6 bases, with 26 bases separating them. Here the CDR3 reads CAISDPPEMRGLNAGELFF. The CDR3 bases are TGTGCCATCAGTGATCCCCCCGAAATGAGAGGTCTTAATGCCGGGGAGCTGTTTTTT.

The rearrangement uses TRBV11-1 and TRBJ2-5, with D perhaps matching TRBD1 (6 bases). Germline CDR1 and CDR2: SGHAT and FQDESV (reference sequence). This CDR3 is 15 amino acids long. Trimming removed 1 base at V and 5 bases at J, with 14 bases between. The CDR3 DNA is TGTGCCAGCAGCTTAGTGGACAGTAGCAAGGAGACCCAGTACTTC. Translation gives CASSLVDSSKETQYF.

The chain links TRBV5-6 to TRBJ1-1; D possibly corresponds to TRBD1 (5 bases). CDR1 and CDR2 (germline): SGHDT, YYEEEE. V was shortened by 0 bases and J by 10 bases, with 10 bases between the two germline ends. This CDR3 is 12 amino acids long. The CDR3 coding sequence is TGTGCCAGCAGCTTGGTGCAGGGAAGAGCTTTCTTT. Its translation: CASSLVQGRAFF.

A few counts support this clonotype. This chain connects TRBV7-9 to TRBJ2-7; TRBD1 matches 8 bases. The CDR3 totals 13 residues. V dropped 8 bases and J dropped 4; count of bases not matched to a gene: 7. CDR1 SEHNR and CDR2 FQNEAQ come from the germline V gene (reference sequence). CDR3 coding DNA: TGTGCCAGCGGTGGACAGGGAAGGTACGAGCAGTACTTC. Encoded protein: CASGGQGRYEQYF.